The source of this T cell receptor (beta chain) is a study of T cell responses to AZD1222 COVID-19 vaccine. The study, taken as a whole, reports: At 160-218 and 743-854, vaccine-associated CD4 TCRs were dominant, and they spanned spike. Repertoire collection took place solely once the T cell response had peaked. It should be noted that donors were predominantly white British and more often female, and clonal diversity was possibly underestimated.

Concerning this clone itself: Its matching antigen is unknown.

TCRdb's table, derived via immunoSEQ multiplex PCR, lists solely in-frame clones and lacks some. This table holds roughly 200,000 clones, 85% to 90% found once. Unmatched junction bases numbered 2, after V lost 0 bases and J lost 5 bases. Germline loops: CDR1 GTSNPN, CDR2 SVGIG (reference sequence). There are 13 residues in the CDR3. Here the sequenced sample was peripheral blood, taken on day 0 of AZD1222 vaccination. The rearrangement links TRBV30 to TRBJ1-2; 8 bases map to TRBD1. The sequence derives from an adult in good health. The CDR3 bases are TGTGCCTGGAGTGTAGGACAGGGATATGGCTACACCTTC. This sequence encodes CAWSVGQGYGYTF.